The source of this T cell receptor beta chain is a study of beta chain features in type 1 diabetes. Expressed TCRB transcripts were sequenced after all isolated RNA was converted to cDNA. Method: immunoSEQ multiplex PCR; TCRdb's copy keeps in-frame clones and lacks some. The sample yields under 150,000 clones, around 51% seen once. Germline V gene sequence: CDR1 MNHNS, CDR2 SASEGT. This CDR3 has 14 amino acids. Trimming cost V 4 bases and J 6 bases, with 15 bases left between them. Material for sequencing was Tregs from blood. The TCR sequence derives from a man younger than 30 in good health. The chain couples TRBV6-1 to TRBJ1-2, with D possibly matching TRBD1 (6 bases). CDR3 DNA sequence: TGTGCCAGCAGTGGGACGGACAGAATTAATGGCTACACCTTC. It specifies CASSGTDRINGYTF.